Presented here are 3 T cell receptor beta chains from one specimen sequenced in a study of shared clonotypes between healthy human individuals. Naivety among CD8 cells was defined by CD45RO negativity and positive CCR7 selection, thereby excluding terminally differentiated effector memory CD45RA+ cells. Using immunoSEQ multiplex PCR, the repertoire was profiled, and TCRdb retains in-frame clones only, with some absent. The sample holds roughly 600,000 clones, roughly 98% seen once. Input material: naive CD8+ T cells sorted from blood. The receptors come from a man aged 25 to 40 in good health.

CDR3 sequence: CSVVGAEAYNEQFF. CDR3 DNA sequence: TGCAGCGTTGTCGGAGCGGAAGCCTACAATGAGCAGTTCTTC. V is TRBV29-1 and J is TRBJ2-1; TRBD2 might be the D (5 bases). The CDR3 spans 14 residues. Germline V CDR1 and CDR2: SQVTM, ANQGSEA. With 4 bases removed from V and 2 bases from J, the gap between germline ends came to 12 bases.

This rearrangement joins TRBV7-2 to TRBJ1-2, with TRBD1 as a possible D gene (6 bases). V lost 3 bases to trimming and J lost 8 bases, with 13 bases between them. Germline CDR1 SGHTA, CDR2 FQGNSA. This CDR3 contains 13 residues. The CDR3 loop reads CASSFSGVGGYTF. CDR3 coding DNA: TGTGCCAGCAGCTTCTCAGGGGTTGGCGGCTACACCTTC.

This clone occurred a few times. The V call is TRBV7-9, the J call TRBJ2-1; D may match TRBD1 or TRBD2 (6 bases each). Trimming cost V 7 bases and J 7 bases, with 17 bases left between them. CDR3 size: 14 residues. Germline V lookup: CDR1 SEHNR, CDR2 FQNEAQ (reference sequence). The CDR3 loop reads CASTSWGAKNEQFF. CDR3 bases: TGTGCCAGCACCTCGTGGGGGGCGAAGAATGAGCAGTTCTTC.